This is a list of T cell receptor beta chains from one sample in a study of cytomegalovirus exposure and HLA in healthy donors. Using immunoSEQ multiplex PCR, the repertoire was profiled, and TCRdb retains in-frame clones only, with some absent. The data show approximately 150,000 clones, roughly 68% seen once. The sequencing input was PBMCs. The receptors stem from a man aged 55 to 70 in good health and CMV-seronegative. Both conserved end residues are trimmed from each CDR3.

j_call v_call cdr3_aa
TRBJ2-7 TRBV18 ASSPPIGGGPYEQY
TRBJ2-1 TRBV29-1 SVDYLANEQF
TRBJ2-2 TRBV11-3 ASSPPRDTGELF
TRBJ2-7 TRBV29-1 SEQSPQDRGRTYEQY
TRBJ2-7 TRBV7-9 SSSPGTGRYEQY
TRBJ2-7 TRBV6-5 ASRYRGRDEQY
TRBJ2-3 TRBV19 ASSKGRGGATSTDTQY
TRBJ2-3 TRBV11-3 ASSLWGGQTDTQY
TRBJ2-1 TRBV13 ASSSGGTSGYNEQF
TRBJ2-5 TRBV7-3 ASSLAGRRGEETQY
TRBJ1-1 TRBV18 ASWPTTGTTNTEAF
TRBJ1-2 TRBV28 ASSLNRGYGYT
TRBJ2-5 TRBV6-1 ASSEGSLAGAETQY
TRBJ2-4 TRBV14 ASSHRSPGATILAKNIQY
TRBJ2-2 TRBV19 ASSREGTNTGELF
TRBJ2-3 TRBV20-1 SGGSTDTQY
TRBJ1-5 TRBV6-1 ASSGGTAILYQPQH
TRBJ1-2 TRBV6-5 ASSYNRATYGYT
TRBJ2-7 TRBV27 ASSFGGPPSEQY
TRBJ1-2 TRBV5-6 ASSLLHETGYT
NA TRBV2 ASSEPLSYEQY
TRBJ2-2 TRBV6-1 ASSENRAVTGELF
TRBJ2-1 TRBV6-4 ASIYSGRADHEQF
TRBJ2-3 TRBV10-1 ASSESKGVNTDTQY
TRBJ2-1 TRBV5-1 ASSLTGGVFNEQF
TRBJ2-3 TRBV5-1 ASSLGAVAQDTQY
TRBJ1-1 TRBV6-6 ASRQPGQNTEAF
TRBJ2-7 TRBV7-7 ASSEDRVGHEQY
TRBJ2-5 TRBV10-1 ASRGAIRRLSYETQY
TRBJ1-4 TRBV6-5 ASSPSLSVKLF
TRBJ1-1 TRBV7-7 ASSLTTNTEAF
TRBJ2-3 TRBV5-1 ASSGGGLTDTQY
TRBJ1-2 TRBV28 ASSKGQPNYGYT
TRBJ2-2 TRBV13 ASSEQGWVAGKNTGELF
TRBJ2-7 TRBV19 ASSPRTGTGGIYEQY
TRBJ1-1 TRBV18 ASSPGTGGTEAF
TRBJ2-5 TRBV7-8 ASSPPGFQETQY
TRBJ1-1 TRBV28 ASSLSTEYRNTEAF
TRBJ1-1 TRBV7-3 ASSLTPRGDTEAF
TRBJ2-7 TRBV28 ASSYSFSGSGYEQY
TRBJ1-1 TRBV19 ASGTSTNTEAF
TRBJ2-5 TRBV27 ASSSRSPRETQY
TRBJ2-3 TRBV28 ASGTSGNTDTQY
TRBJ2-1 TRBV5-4 ASSGTSGDYNEQF
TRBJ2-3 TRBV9 ASSVESGRLDTQY
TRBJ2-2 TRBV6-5 ASTSRNTGELF
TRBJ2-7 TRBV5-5 ASSPSGTSYEQY
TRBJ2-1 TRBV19 ASRTSALERDEQF
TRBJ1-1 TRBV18 ASSPGQEGANTEAF
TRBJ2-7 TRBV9 ASSVVGSGRGDEEQY
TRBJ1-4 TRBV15 ATSRDREGSNEKLF
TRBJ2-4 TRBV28 ASSFLGTENIQY
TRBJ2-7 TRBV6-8 ASSRRLAGLYEQY
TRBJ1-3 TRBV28 ASRPQGAGNTIY